The 14 T cell receptor beta chains presented below share a single source sample, sequenced in a study of blood T cells in healthy people across ages. A J-beta primer mix and a sample-barcoded 5' primer were used in a second PCR of about 7 to 12 cycles. TCRdb analysed the 5' RACE reads with MiXCR anew, one entry per CDR3 protein. In the table there are around 400,000 distinct CDR3 sequences, 50% to 60% of which are singletons. The sequenced sample consisted of blood. All receptors derive from a man aged 60-69 years in good health.

A few counts support this clonotype. The chain links TRBV7-2 to TRBJ2-1; D is unclear. Germline assignment: CDR1 SGHTA and CDR2 FQGNSA. The CDR3 totals 17 residues. The V end was cut by 1 base, the J end by 2 bases, with 15 bases between. The CDR3 loop reads CASSLGTGPQAYNEQFF. CDR3 nucleotides: TGTGCCAGCAGCTTAGGTACGGGCCCGCAAGCCTACAATGAGCAGTTCTTC.

The chain links TRBV2 to TRBJ2-7; 7 bases agree with TRBD2. Looked up from germline, CDR1 is SNHLY and CDR2 is FYNNEI. This CDR3 is built from 14 residues. With 2 bases clipped from V and 2 bases from J, the junction kept 3 bases outside the gene matches. CDR3 loop: CASSEWRGTYEQYF. DNA for the CDR3: TGTGCCAGCAGTGAATGGCGGGGGACCTACGAGCAGTACTTC.

The table lists this clonotype with a few counts. The V gene is TRBV4-3, the J gene TRBJ2-7; 13 bases align to TRBD2. The V segment lost 1 base and the J segment 2 bases; nucleotides outside the gene matches: 2. Germline values: CDR1 LGHNA, CDR2 YSLEER. This CDR3 comprises 16 residues. The CDR3 spells CASSQGLAGGTYEQYF. CDR3 bases: TGCGCCAGCAGCCAAGGACTAGCGGGAGGTACCTACGAGCAGTACTTC.

The chain has TRBV20-1 and TRBJ2-6, with D hard to call. Germline loops: CDR1 DFQATT, CDR2 SNEGSKA (reference sequence). CDR3 length: 15 residues. Trimming shortened V by 6 bases and J by 0 bases, and 12 bases separated the two germline ends. CDR3 loop: CSAQTISSGANVLTF. The CDR3 nucleotides read TGCAGTGCCCAGACCATTAGCTCTGGGGCCAACGTCCTGACTTTC.

With respect to this clonotype: The junction differs from germline at one of its ends, possibly a read error. The CDR3 nucleotides are TGCGCCAGCAGCCCCGGGGTAGCGCACACTTCGGGCAATGGGCAGTTCTTC. Encoded protein: CASSPGVAHTSGNGQFF. The rearrangement joins TRBV4-3 to TRBJ2-1, with a possible D match to TRBD2 (5 bases). CDR3 length: 17 residues. Per the germline V gene, CDR1 is LGHNA and CDR2 is YSLEER.

This clonotype was seen a single time. CDR3 protein: CAIRPGHPSYEQYF. CDR3 in DNA: TGTGCCATCAGGCCGGGACACCCTTCCTACGAGCAGTACTTC. This sequence joins TRBV10-3 and TRBJ2-7, with D maybe TRBD1 (6 bases). The germline V gene encodes CDR1 ENHRY and CDR2 SYGVKD. V lost 6 bases, J lost 1 base, and 13 bases lay in between. The CDR3 length is 14 residues.

The chain carries TRBV11-3 and TRBJ2-5; D remains ambiguous. This CDR3 has 14 amino acids. With 1 base removed from V and 11 bases from J, the gap between germline ends came to 17 bases. The germline gives CDR1 SGHNT, CDR2 YENEEA. The CDR3 here is CASSLASGNSGQYF. The DNA of the CDR3 is TGTGCCAGCAGCTTAGCGTCAGGAAACTCCGGGCAGTACTTC.

The rearrangement joins TRBV5-5 to TRBJ1-2; D not certain. V lost 4 bases to trimming and J lost 4 bases, with 14 bases between them. This CDR3 contains 14 residues. Per germline, CDR1 SGHKS and CDR2 YYEKEE (reference sequence). The CDR3 coding sequence is TGTGCCAGCAGCGTTGAGAGTCAGAGCTATGGCTACACCTTC. It codes for CASSVESQSYGYTF.

This clonotype was detected ten times or more. The gene calls are TRBV6-5 and TRBJ2-3, with 7 bases fitting TRBD2. V trimming: 4 bases; J trimming: 0 bases; junction bases outside the gene matches: 4. The germline V gene encodes CDR1 MNHEY and CDR2 SVGAGI. The CDR3 extends over 15 amino acids. CDR3 bases: TGTGCCAGCAGTTCCCCAGCGGGGAGCACAGATACGCAGTATTTT. This translates into CASSSPAGSTDTQYF.

The chain recombines TRBV12-3 or TRBV12-4 with TRBJ2-5, with a possible D match to TRBD1 (5 bases). TRBJ2-7 explains the end of the DNA better; the J call may be wrong. CDR3 size: 14 residues. This chain's CDR3 is CASSSPDRPYEQYF. The DNA for the CDR3 is TGTGCCAGCAGTTCCCCAGACAGACCCTACGAGCAGTACTTC.

This chain connects TRBV20-1 to TRBJ2-3, with 9 bases identical to TRBD1. CDR1 is DFQATT, CDR2 SNEGSKA, per germline (reference sequence). The CDR3 covers 15 residues. V gave up 5 bases and J gave up 0 bases; unmatched junction bases: 6. The CDR3 DNA reads TGCAGTGCTGGCGGACAGGGGCTAAGCACAGATACGCAGTATTTT. Protein sequence: CSAGGQGLSTDTQYF.

The V gene is TRBV2, the J gene TRBJ2-2; D may be TRBD1 or TRBD2 (5 bases each). V was cut by 8 bases and J by 0 bases, with 10 bases left in between. There are 14 residues in the CDR3. Germline CDR1 and CDR2: SNHLY and FYNNEI. This CDR3 reads CASAGTANTGELFF. The CDR3 bases are TGTGCCAGCGCCGGGACGGCGAACACCGGGGAGCTGTTTTTT.

This clonotype turned up a few times. The V gene is TRBV2, the J gene TRBJ2-5; the match to TRBD2 covers 9 bases. With 4 bases clipped from V and 5 bases from J, the junction kept 11 bases outside the gene matches. The germline gives CDR1 SNHLY, CDR2 FYNNEI. The CDR3 is 16 amino acids. The DNA for the CDR3 is TGTGCCAGCAGTGGAACGGGACTAGCAGTTCGTGAGACCCAGTACTTC. It specifies CASSGTGLAVRETQYF. Filled out from reference TRBV2 and TRBJ2-5, the complete variable domain reads EPEVTQTPSHQVTQMGQEVILRCVPISNHLYFYWYRQILGQKVEFLVSFYNNEISEKSEIFDDQFSVERPDGSNFTLKIRSTKLEDSAMYFCASSGTGLAVRETQYFGPGTRLLVL.

The genes are TRBV20-1 and TRBJ1-2, with 8 bases lining up with TRBD1. This CDR3 is built from 13 residues. The ends lost 4 bases at V and 4 bases at J; junction bases unmatched: 5. Germline V gene sequence: CDR1 DFQATT, CDR2 SNEGSKA (reference sequence). CDR3: CSAIDRGSYGYTF. DNA for the CDR3: TGCAGTGCTATTGACAGGGGCTCCTATGGCTACACCTTC.